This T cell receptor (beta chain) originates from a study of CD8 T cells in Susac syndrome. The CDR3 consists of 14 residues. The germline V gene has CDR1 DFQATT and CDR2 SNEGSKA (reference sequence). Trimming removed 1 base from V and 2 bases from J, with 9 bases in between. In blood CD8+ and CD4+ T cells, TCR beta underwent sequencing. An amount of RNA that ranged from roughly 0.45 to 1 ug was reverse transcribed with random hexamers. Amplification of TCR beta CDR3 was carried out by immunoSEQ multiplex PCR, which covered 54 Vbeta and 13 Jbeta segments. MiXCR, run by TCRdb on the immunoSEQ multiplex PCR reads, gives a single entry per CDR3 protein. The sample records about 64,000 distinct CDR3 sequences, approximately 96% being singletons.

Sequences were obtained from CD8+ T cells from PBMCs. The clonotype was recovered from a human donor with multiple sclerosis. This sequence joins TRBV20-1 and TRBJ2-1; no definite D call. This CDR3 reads CSARVSEPYNEQFF. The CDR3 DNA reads TGCAGTGCTAGAGTTTCCGAGCCCTACAATGAGCAGTTCTTC.